The clone carrying this T cell receptor beta chain was detected many times. Its antigen is currently unknown. This sample was taken from a study of T cells in Graves' hyperthyroidism and ophthalmopathy. Study results and limitations: Most thyroid clonotypes expanded above 0.001 appeared in blood too.

Amplification targeted TCR beta CDR3 regions from RNA transcripts. HTBI primers were the set used in a first-round RT-PCR of the TCR CDR3. TCRdb analysed the multiplex PCR reads with MiXCR anew, one entry per CDR3 protein. This table has 400,000 or so distinct CDR3 sequences, roughly 15% appearing once. PBMCs were derived from about 10 ml fresh peripheral blood. Germline V lookup: CDR1 SEHNR, CDR2 FQNEAQ (reference sequence). The CDR3 length is 17 residues. Germline trimming cut 3 bases from V and 4 bases from J; bases unmatched to any gene: 11. Specimen: blood. The TCR originated in a woman in her twenties or thirties with Graves' ophthalmopathy. The genes are TRBV7-9 and TRBJ2-3, with 9 nucleotides matching TRBD2. CDR3 nucleotides: TGTGCCAGCAGCTTCGTCCCTAGCGGGGTAGAGGCAGATACGCAGTATTTT. It is translated as CASSFVPSGVEADTQYF.